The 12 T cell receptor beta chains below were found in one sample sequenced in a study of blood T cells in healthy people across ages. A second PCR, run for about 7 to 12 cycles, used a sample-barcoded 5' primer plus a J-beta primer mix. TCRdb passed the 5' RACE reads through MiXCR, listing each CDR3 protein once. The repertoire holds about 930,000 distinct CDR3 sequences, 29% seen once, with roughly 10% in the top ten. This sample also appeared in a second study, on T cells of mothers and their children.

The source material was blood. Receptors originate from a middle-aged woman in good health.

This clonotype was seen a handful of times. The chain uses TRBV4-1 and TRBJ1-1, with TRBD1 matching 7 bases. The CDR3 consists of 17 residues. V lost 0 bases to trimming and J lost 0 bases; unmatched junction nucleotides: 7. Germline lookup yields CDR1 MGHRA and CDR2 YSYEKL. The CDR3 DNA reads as TGCGCCAGCAGCCAAGATGGCAGGGGGATTATGAACACTGAAGCTTTCTTT. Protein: CASSQDGRGIMNTEAFF.

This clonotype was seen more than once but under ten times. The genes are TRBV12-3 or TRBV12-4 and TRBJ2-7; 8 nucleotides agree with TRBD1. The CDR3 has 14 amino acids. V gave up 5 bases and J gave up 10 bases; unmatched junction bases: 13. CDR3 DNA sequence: TGTGCCAGCAGTGGCGACAGGGGAAGGCTACGACAGTACTTC. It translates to CASSGDRGRLRQYF.

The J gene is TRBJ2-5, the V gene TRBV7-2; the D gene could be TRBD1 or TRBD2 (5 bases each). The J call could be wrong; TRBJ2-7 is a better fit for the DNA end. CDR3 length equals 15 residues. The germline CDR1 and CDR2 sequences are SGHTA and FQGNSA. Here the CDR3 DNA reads TGTGCCAGCAGCTTAGATGGGACCTCGGCCTGCGAGCAGTACTTC. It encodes CASSLDGTSACEQYF.

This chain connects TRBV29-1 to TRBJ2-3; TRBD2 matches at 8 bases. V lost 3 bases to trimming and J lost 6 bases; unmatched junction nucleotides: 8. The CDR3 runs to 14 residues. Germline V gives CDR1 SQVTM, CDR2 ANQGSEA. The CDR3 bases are TGCAGCGTTGATAATCCGGGGGGGCGGGATACGCAGTATTTT. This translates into CSVDNPGGRDTQYF.

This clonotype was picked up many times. Here the CDR3 reads CASSQTGVRGEQYF. DNA of the CDR3: TGCGCCAGCAGCCAAACAGGGGTCCGGGGCGAGCAGTACTTC. The genes are TRBV5-1 and TRBJ2-7; 7 bases agree with TRBD1. The J segment lost 6 bases and the V segment lost 4 bases, leaving 10 bases of the junction unmatched. This CDR3 region has 14 residues. Germline lookup yields CDR1 SGHRS and CDR2 YFSETQ.

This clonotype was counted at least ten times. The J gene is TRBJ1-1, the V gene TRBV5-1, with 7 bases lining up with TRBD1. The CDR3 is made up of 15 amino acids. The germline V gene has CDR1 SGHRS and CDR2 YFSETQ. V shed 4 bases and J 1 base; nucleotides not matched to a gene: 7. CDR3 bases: TGCGCCAGCAGCCCCCAGGGGGGGAGGAACACTGAAGCTTTCTTT. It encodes CASSPQGGRNTEAFF. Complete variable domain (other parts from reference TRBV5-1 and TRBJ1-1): KAGVTQTPRYLIKTRGQQVTLSCSPISGHRSVSWYQQTPGQGLQFLFEYFSETQRNKGNFPGRFSGRQFSNSRSEMNVSTLELGDSALYLCASSPQGGRNTEAFFGQGTRLTVV.

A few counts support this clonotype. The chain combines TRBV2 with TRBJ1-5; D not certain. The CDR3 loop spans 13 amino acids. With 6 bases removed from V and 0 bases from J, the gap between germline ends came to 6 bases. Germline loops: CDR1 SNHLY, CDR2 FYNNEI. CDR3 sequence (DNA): TGTGCCAGCAGAGCTGATAGCAATCAGCCCCAGCATTTT. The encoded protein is CASRADSNQPQHF.

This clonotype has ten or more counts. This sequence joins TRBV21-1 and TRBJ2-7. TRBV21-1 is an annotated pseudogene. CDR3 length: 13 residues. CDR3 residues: CASSRQEPYEQYF. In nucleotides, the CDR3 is TGTGCCAGCAGCAGACAGGAGCCCTACGAGCAGTACTTC.

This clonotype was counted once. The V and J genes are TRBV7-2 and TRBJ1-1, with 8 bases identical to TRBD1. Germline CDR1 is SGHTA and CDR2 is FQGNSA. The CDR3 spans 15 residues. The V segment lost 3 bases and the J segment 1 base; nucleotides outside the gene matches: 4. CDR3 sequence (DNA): TGTGCCAGCAGCTTCACAGGGGGGGCGAACACTGAAGCTTTCTTT. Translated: CASSFTGGANTEAFF.

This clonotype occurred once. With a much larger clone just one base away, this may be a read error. CDR3 in DNA: TGTGCCACCAGTGGGAGTAGCAACAAGAGGCAGTTCTTC. It encodes CATSGSSNKRQFF. The J gene is TRBJ2-1, the V gene TRBV24-1, with D unclear. The length of the CDR3 is 13 residues. Germline CDR1 and CDR2: KGHDR and SFDVKD. Between the trimmed V and J ends, which lost 5 bases and 12 bases, there was a span of 16 bases.

CDR3 coding DNA: TGTGCCACCAGTGATTCGGGACTAGCGGGGAGCACAGATACGCAGTATTTT. This encodes CATSDSGLAGSTDTQYF. The V and J genes are TRBV24-1 and TRBJ2-3; TRBD2 matches at 13 bases. V lost 2 bases, J lost 0 bases, and 1 base stayed unmatched. The CDR3 has 17 residues. CDR1 and CDR2 from the germline V gene are KGHDR and SFDVKD.

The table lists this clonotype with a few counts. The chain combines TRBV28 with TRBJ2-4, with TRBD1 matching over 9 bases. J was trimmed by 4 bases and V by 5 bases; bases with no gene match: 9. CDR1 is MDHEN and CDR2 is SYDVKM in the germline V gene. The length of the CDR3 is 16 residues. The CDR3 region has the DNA TGTGCCAGCAGTGTAACCGGGACAGGGAAGAAAAACATTCAGTACTTC. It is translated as CASSVTGTGKKNIQYF.